These T cell receptor beta chains were read from a single sample in a study of T cells in localized non-small cell lung cancer. Assay used: immunoSEQ multiplex PCR; TCRdb lists only in-frame clones, some missing. Here the sample spans 2,600 or so clones, around 20% being singletons. The sample was lung tumor tissue, taken before any cancer treatment. Receptors originate from a man between 40 and 70 years old with stage I lung adenocarcinoma. CDR3s leave out the opening cysteine and the closing phenylalanine or tryptophan.

CDR3: SVFLLWPGPGNTIY
V: TRBV29-1
J: TRBJ1-3
length: 14

CDR3: ASSMAEETQY
V: TRBV19
J: TRBJ2-5
length: 10

CDR3: ASSLGSDTQY
V: TRBV28
J: TRBJ2-3
length: 10

CDR3: ASSLDEGQGVGGYT
V: TRBV7-6
J: TRBJ1-2
length: 14

CDR3: ASNDGAVGSEQY
V: TRBV19
J: TRBJ2-7
length: 12

CDR3: ASSSDRIPGNTIY
V: TRBV11-3
J: TRBJ1-3
length: 13

CDR3: ASSVQQGRREQF
V: TRBV11-3
J: TRBJ2-1
length: 12

CDR3: ASSLGYSIGEGDTQY
V: TRBV11-3
J: TRBJ2-3
length: 15

CDR3: ASSLGRQNTGELF
V: TRBV11-3
J: TRBJ2-2
length: 13

CDR3: ASSALFGRGLQY
V: TRBV11-3
J: TRBJ2-7
length: 12

CDR3: ASSVGTSGSASYNEQF
V: TRBV9
J: TRBJ2-1
length: 16

CDR3: ASSDRLDTQY
V: TRBV10-1
J: TRBJ2-3
length: 10

CDR3: ASSEYYGDEKLF
V: TRBV9
J: TRBJ1-4
length: 12

CDR3: ASSFSSGGVTDTQY
V: TRBV11-3
J: TRBJ2-3
length: 14

CDR3: ASSLRASSGGVGRNTQY
V: TRBV28
J: TRBJ2-3
length: 17

CDR3: SVKRGGPGTDTQY
V: TRBV29-1
J: TRBJ2-3
length: 13

CDR3: ASRLARLYNEQF
V: TRBV6-8
J: TRBJ2-1
length: 12

CDR3: ASSQRGGTGGAGQPQH
V: TRBV11-3
J: TRBJ1-5
length: 16

CDR3: ASSSSAYEQY
V: TRBV6-8
J: TRBJ2-7
length: 10

CDR3: ASGRSTSGANVLT
V: TRBV6-8
J: TRBJ2-6
length: 13

CDR3: ATSRESDWNSPLH
V: TRBV15
J: TRBJ1-6
length: 13

CDR3: ASSLLTATGDKPQH
V: TRBV28
J: TRBJ1-5
length: 14

CDR3: ASSPSPGGAVYEQY
V: TRBV6-8
J: TRBJ2-7
length: 14